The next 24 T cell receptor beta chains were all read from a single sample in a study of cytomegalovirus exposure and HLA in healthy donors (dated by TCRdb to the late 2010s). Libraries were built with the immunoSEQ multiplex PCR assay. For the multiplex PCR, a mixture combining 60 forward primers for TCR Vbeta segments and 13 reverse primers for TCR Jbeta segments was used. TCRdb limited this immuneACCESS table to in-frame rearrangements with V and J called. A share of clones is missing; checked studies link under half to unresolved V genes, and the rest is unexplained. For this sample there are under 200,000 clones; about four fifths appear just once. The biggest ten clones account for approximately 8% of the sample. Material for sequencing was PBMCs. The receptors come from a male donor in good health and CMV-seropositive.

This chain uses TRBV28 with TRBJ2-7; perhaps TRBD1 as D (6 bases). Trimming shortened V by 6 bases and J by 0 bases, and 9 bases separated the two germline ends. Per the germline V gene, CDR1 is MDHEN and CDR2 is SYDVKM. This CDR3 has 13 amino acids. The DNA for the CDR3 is TGTGCCAGCAGCCGGACAGTCTCCTACGAGCAGTACTTC. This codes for CASSRTVSYEQYF.

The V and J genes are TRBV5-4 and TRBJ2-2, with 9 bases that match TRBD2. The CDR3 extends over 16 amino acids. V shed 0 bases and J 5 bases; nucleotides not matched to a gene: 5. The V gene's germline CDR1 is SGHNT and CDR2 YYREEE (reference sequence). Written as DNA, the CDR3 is TGTGCCAGCAGCTTGGGGTTAGCGGGAGAAACCGGGGAGCTGTTTTTT. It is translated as CASSLGLAGETGELFF.

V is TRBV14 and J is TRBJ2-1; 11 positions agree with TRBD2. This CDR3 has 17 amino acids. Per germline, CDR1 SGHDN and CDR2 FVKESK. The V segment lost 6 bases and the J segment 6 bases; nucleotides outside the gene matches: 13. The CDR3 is CASRPPTGTSGLNEQFF. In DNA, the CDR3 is TGTGCCAGCAGACCTCCCACCGGGACTAGCGGCCTCAATGAGCAGTTCTTC.

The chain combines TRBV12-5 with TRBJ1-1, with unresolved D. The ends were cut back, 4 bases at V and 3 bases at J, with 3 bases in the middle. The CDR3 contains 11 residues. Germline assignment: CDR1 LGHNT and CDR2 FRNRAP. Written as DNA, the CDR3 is TGTGCTAGTGGTTCGGACACTGAAGCTTTCTTT. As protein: CASGSDTEAFF.

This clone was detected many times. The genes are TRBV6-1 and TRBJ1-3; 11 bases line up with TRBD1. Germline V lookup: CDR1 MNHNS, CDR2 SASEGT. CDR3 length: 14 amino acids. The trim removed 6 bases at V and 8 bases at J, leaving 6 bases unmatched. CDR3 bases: TGTGCCAGCAGCAGCCGGGACAGGGGGGACACCATATATTTT. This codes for CASSSRDRGDTIYF.

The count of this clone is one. CDR3: CASSPETKQNYGYTF. The CDR3 coding sequence is TGTGCCAGCAGTCCCGAGACAAAACAAAACTATGGCTACACCTTC. This chain connects TRBV28 to TRBJ1-2, with D hard to call. In germline, CDR1 is MDHEN, CDR2 SYDVKM. V lost 5 bases to trimming and J lost 2 bases, with 15 bases between them. The CDR3 runs to 15 residues.

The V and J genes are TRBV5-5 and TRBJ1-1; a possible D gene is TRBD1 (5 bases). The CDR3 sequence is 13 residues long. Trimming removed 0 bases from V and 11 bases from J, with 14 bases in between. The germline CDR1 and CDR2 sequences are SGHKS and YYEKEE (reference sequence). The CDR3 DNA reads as TGTGCCAGCAGCTTGGTCTGGCAGGGCAGGGCTTTCTTT. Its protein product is CASSLVWQGRAFF.

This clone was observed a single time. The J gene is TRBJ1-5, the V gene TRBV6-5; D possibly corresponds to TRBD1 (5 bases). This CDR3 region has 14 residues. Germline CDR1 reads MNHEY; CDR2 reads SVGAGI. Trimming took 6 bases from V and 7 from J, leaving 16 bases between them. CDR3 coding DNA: TGTGCCAGCAGCGTATATTGGGGGGAGCAGCCCCAGCATTTT. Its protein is CASSVYWGEQPQHF.

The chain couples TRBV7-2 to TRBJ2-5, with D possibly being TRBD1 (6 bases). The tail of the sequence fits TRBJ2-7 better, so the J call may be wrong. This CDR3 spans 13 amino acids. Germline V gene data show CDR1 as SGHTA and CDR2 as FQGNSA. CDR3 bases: TGTGCCAGCAGCGACGGGACACCCTACGAGCAGTACTTC. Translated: CASSDGTPYEQYF.

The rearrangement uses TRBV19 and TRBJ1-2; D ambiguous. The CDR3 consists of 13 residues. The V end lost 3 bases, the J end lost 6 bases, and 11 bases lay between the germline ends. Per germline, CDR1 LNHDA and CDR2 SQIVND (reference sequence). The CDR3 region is CASSMPGFNGYTF. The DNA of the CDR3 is TGTGCCAGTAGTATGCCGGGGTTCAATGGCTACACCTTC.

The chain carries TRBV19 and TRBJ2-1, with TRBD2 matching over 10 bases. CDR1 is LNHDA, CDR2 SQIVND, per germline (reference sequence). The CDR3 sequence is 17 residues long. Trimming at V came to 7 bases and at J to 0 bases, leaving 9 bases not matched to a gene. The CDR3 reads CASTDLASGSSYNEQFF. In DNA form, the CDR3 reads TGTGCCAGTACCGATTTGGCTAGCGGGAGCTCCTACAATGAGCAGTTCTTC. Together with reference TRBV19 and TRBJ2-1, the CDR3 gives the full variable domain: DGGITQSPKYLFRKEGQNVTLSCEQNLNHDAMYWYRQDPGQGLRLIYYSQIVNDFQKGDIAEGYSVSREKKESFPLTVTSAQKNPTAFYLCASTDLASGSSYNEQFFGPGTRLTVL.

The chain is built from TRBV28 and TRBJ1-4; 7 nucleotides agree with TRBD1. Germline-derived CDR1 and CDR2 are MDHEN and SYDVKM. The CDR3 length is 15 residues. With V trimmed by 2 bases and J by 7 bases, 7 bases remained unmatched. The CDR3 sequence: CASSLPGSGGEKLFF. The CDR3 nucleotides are TGTGCCAGCAGTTTACCAGGGTCAGGGGGTGAAAAACTGTTTTTT.

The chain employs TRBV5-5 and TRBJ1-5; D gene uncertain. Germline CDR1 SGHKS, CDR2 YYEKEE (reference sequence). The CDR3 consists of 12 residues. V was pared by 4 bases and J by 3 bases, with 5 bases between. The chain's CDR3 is CASSPYNQPQHF. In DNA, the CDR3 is TGTGCCAGCAGCCCCTACAATCAGCCCCAGCATTTT.

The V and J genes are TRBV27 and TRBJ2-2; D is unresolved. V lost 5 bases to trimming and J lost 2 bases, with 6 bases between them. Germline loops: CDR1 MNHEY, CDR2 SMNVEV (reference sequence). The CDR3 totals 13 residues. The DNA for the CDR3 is TGTGCCAGCAGTCCCCAAAACACCGGGGAGCTGTTTTTT. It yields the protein CASSPQNTGELFF.

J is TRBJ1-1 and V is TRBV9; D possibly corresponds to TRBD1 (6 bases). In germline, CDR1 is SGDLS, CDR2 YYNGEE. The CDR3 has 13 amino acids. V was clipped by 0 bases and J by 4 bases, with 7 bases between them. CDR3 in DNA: TGTGCCAGCAGCGTAGAAGGGGGCACTGAAGCTTTCTTT. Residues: CASSVEGGTEAFF.

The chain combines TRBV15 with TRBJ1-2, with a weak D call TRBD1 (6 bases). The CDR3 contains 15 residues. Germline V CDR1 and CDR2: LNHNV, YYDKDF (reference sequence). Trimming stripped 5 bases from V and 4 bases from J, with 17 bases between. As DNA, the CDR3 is TGTGCCACCAGCGAAGGGGGGGGACGGATCTATGGCTACACCTTC. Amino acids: CATSEGGGRIYGYTF.

The CDR3 spells CAIHGGSGNNYNEQFF. The CDR3 coding sequence is TGTGCCATACATGGGGGGAGCGGAAACAACTACAATGAGCAGTTCTTC. J is TRBJ2-1 and V is TRBV10-3; TRBD2 is a possible D gene (6 bases). Looked up from germline, CDR1 is ENHRY and CDR2 is SYGVKD. The CDR3 contains 16 residues. Trimming pared 9 bases from V and 3 bases from J, leaving 21 bases between.

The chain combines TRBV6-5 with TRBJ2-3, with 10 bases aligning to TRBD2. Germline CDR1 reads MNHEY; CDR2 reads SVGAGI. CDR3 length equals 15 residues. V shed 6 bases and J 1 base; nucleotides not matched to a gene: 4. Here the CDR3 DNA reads TGTGCCAGCAGCCTAACTAGCGGGGGCACAGATACGCAGTATTTT. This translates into CASSLTSGGTDTQYF.

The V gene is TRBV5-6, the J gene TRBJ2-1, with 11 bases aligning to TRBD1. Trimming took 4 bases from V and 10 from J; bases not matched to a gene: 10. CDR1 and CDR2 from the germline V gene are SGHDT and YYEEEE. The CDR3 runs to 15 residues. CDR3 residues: CASSPGTGGRREQFF. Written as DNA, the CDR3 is TGTGCCAGCAGCCCTGGGACAGGGGGTAGGAGGGAGCAGTTCTTC.

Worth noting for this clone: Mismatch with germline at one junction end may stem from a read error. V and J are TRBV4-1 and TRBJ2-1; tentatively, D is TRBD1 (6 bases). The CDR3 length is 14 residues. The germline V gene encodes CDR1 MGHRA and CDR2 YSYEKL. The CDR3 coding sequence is TGCGCCAGCAGCCAAGAGGGGGCCTACAATGGGCAGTTCTTC. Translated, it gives CASSQEGAYNGQFF.

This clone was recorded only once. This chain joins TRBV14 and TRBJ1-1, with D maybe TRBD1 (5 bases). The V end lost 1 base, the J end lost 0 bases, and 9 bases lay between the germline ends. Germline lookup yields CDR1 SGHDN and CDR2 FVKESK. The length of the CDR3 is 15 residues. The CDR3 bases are TGTGCCAGCAGCCAAGCCCGGACAATGAACACTGAAGCTTTCTTT. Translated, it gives CASSQARTMNTEAFF.

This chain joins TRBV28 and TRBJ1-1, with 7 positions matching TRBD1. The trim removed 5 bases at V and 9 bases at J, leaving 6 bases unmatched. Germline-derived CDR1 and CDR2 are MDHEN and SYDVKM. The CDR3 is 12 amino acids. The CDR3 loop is CASSPTGVKAFF. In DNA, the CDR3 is TGTGCCAGCAGTCCCACAGGGGTAAAAGCTTTCTTT. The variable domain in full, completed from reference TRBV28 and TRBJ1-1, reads DVKVTQSSRYLVKRTGEKVFLECVQDMDHENMFWYRQDPGLGLRLIYFSYDVKMKEKGDIPEGYSVSREKKERFSLILESASTNQTSMYLCASSPTGVKAFFGQGTRLTVV.

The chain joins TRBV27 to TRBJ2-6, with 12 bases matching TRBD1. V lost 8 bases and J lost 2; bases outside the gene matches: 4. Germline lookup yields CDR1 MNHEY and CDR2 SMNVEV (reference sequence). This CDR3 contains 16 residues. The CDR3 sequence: CASRDRGRAGANVLTF. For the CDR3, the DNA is TGTGCCAGCCGGGACAGGGGGCGAGCTGGGGCCAACGTCCTGACTTTC.

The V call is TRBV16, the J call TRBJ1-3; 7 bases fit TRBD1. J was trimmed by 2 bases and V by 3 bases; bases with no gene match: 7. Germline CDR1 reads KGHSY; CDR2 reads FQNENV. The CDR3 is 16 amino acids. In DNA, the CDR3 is TGTGCCAGCAGCCATACGTCCAGGGGGGCTGGAAACACCATATATTTT. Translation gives CASSHTSRGAGNTIYF.